The 9 T cell receptor beta chains listed next were all sequenced from one sample in a study of T-cell memory formation after mild COVID-19. TCRdb re-called the 5' RACE reads through MiXCR, storing one row per CDR3 protein. Among 470,000 or so distinct CDR3 sequences, roughly 18% were seen once, and the ten largest hold 9% to 15%. Input material: PBMCs or a T cell subset sorted from them (not recorded which). These receptors were collected from an adult woman who had mild COVID-19 (a few samples of this study predate the infection). Cell type and time point are not known.

This clonotype was picked up a small number of times. The chain uses TRBV7-2 and TRBJ2-7; D gene unclear. CDR3 size: 13 residues. Germline CDR1 SGHTA, CDR2 FQGNSA. The V gene lost 4 bases and the J gene lost 5 bases, with 12 bases spanning the gap. CDR3 region: CASSSYGPNEQYF. CDR3 DNA sequence: TGTGCCAGCAGCTCCTATGGACCGAACGAGCAGTACTTC.

The sample holds many counts of this clonotype. The chain is built from TRBV30 and TRBJ2-3; D uncertain. The CDR3 sequence is 13 residues long. V lost 2 bases and J lost 4, with 10 bases in between. The germline V gene has CDR1 GTSNPN and CDR2 SVGIG (reference sequence). The CDR3 nucleotides read TGTGCCTGGAGTTCACGACGCGCAGATACGCAGTATTTT. The encoded protein is CAWSSRRADTQYF.

V is TRBV11-2 and J is TRBJ2-3, with 10 bases matching TRBD1. Germline-derived CDR1 and CDR2 are SGHAT and FQNNGV. The CDR3 totals 17 residues. The V gene end was trimmed by 0 bases and the J gene end by 5 bases; junction bases not matched to a gene: 8. CDR3 coding DNA: TGTGCCAGCAGCTTAGAGACGGGACAGGGGCATAGAGATACGCAGTATTTT. As protein: CASSLETGQGHRDTQYF.

This chain connects TRBV19 to TRBJ2-7; a possible D gene is TRBD1 (6 bases). V lost 10 bases and J lost 5, with 15 bases in between. The CDR3 has 12 residues. In germline, CDR1 is LNHDA, CDR2 SQIVND (reference sequence). The CDR3 sequence: CATQGLANEQYF. The CDR3, as DNA: TGTGCCACCCAGGGGCTGGCAAACGAGCAGTACTTC.

The chain employs TRBV5-6 and TRBJ2-5; D is perhaps TRBD1 or TRBD2 (5 bases each). The V and J ends lost 4 bases and 5 bases respectively, with 15 bases between them. The CDR3 has 14 amino acids. Germline CDR1 reads SGHDT; CDR2 reads YYEEEE. CDR3 sequence (DNA): TGTGCCAGCAGCATAACAGGAGGCGAGGAGACCCAGTACTTC. Translated: CASSITGGEETQYF.

V and J are TRBV10-3 and TRBJ2-2, with D maybe TRBD2 (6 bases). The CDR3 contains 16 residues. Germline values: CDR1 ENHRY, CDR2 SYGVKD. V shed 3 bases and J shed 4 bases, with 15 bases lying between them. The CDR3 bases are TGTGCCATCAGTGATGAGTCCCGGGGGTCCACCGGGGAGCTGTTTTTT. This sequence encodes CAISDESRGSTGELFF.

This chain links TRBV21-1 with TRBJ2-3; the D call of TRBD2 is as the table states it, not checked on the DNA. TRBV21-1 is assigned pseudogene status. The CDR3 has 18 residues. In DNA form, the CDR3 reads TGTGCCAGCAGCAAATTGGTTAAGCTAGCGGGGGGGCCAGATACGCAGTATTTT. Protein product: CASSKLVKLAGGPDTQYF.

The rearrangement joins TRBV4-1 to TRBJ2-7; 11 nucleotides align to TRBD1. The ends lost 1 base at V and 7 bases at J; junction bases unmatched: 9. The CDR3 extends over 16 amino acids. Germline CDR1 and CDR2: MGHRA and YSYEKL. In nucleotides, the CDR3 is TGCGCCAGCAGCCAAGTCCCCGGACAGGGGGCTAGTGAGCAGTACTTC. It yields the protein CASSQVPGQGASEQYF.

This clonotype turned up a few times. The V gene is TRBV4-1, the J gene TRBJ2-3; 11 nucleotides agree with TRBD2. Per germline, CDR1 MGHRA and CDR2 YSYEKL. V shed 5 bases and J 0 bases; nucleotides not matched to a gene: 7. This CDR3 contains 17 residues. CDR3 nucleotide sequence: TGCGCCAGCAGCGAAGTGACTAGCGGGACTAGCACAGATACGCAGTATTTT. It specifies CASSEVTSGTSTDTQYF.